A single T cell receptor beta chain is shown here with its context. What it binds is not known. TCRdb ran MiXCR on the RT-PCR reads and lists one entry per CDR3 protein. This table holds fewer than 600,000 distinct CDR3 sequences, around 7.7% found once. Trimming shortened V by 2 bases and J by 4 bases, and 11 bases separated the two germline ends. The CDR3 has 14 amino acids. Per germline, CDR1 MDHEN and CDR2 SYDVKM. The sample belongs to a study of response to subunit inactivated influenza vaccine. Study results and limitations: Each seasonal influenza vaccination recruits few new T cells, the authors suggested.

This receptor was taken from a man aged 50 to 69 who received an inactivated influenza vaccine. Sequencing used PBMCs from blood, obtained 23 to 25 months after vaccination. J is TRBJ2-5 and V is TRBV28; D may be TRBD2 (6 bases). The CDR3 spells CASSLSGLGETQYF. DNA of the CDR3: TGTGCCAGCAGTTTAAGCGGGTTGGGAGAGACCCAGTACTTC.